This T cell receptor (beta chain) originates from a study of blood T cell repertoires in COVID-19. Study details: Nucleic acid was either cDNA or gDNA, and it came from T cells, B-cell-depleted T cells, or PBMCs.

Enrolment of Seattle patients took place during active infection, and they were followed longitudinally. The CDR3 covers 15 residues. Per the germline V gene, CDR1 is LNHDA and CDR2 is SQIVND (reference sequence). The J segment lost 4 bases and the V segment lost 3 bases, leaving 8 bases of the junction unmatched. Study processing details: How many nucleated cells were present was estimated from reference gene primer amplification. The table came from immunoSEQ multiplex PCR; TCRdb's copy has only in-frame clones and leaves some out. The DNA gave D and trimming, while V, J and clone size come from that table. In the table there are fewer than 300,000 clones, about nine tenths of which are singletons.

V and J are TRBV19 and TRBJ1-2, with TRBD1 matching over 7 bases. The specimen sequenced was peripheral blood. The clonotype was recovered from a woman aged 25 to 39 with COVID-19, enrolled during active disease. The CDR3 coding sequence is TGTGCCAGTAGTATCGACAGGGATAAGGGCTATGGCTACACCTTC. Translated, it gives CASSIDRDKGYGYTF.